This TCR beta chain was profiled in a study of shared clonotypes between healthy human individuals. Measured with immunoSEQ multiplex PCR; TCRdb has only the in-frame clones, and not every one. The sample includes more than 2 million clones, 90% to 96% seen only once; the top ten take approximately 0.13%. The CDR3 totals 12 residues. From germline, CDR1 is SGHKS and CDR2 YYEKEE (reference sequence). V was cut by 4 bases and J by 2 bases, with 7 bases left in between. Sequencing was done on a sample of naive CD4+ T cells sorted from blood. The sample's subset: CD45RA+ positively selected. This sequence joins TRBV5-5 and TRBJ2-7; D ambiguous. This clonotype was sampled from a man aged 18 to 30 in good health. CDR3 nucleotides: TGTGCCAGCAGCCCCAGTCCCTACGAGCAGTACTTC. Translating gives CASSPSPYEQYF.